This T cell receptor beta chain stems from a study of CD8+ T cells in alopecia areata. Study summary: A regimen of oral tofacitinib, 5 to 10 mg twice daily, was given to treated patients. General observations from the study: Sequencing of scalp samples also includes resident alphabeta T cells from normal skin. Alopecia totalis/universalis scalp especially showed more expanded CD8+ clones than normal scalp.

Germline V gene lookup returns CDR1 GTSNPN and CDR2 SVGIG (reference sequence). The CDR3 covers 13 residues. V lost 0 bases and J lost 3, with 3 bases in between. Reverse transcription of extracted RNA yielded cDNA, which provided the sequencing template. Assay used: immunoSEQ multiplex PCR; TCRdb lists only in-frame clones, some missing. The sample has approximately 150,000 clones, 80% to 90% seen once. Note on this clone: Its matching antigen is unknown.

The study team obtained lesional scalp punch biopsies and peripheral blood from alopecia areata patients. The receptor's source is a human donor with alopecia areata. Sequenced here: CD8+ T cells sorted from blood, sampled at week 0. This rearrangement joins TRBV30 to TRBJ2-6, with unresolved D. Here the CDR3 reads CAWSVGGANVLTF. The CDR3 DNA reads TGTGCCTGGAGTGTTGGTGGGGCCAACGTCCTGACTTTC.